These 15 T cell receptor beta chains came from one sample sequenced in a study of preoperative IRX-2 immunotherapy in early breast cancer. As for treatment: preoperative locoregional IRX-2 cytokine immunotherapy. Repertoires were generated with immunoSEQ multiplex PCR, while TCRdb's copy carries only in-frame clones and drops some. The sample has 35,000 to 45,000 clones; roughly four fifths are singletons. Sample: lymph node tissue, taken after IRX-2 immunotherapy. The receptors come from a human donor with breast cancer.

CDR3 nucleotides: TGTGCCATCGGAGAGGGCGGGTTCGAGACCCAGTACTTC. Its protein is CAIGEGGFETQYF. The genes are TRBV6-8 and TRBJ2-5; tentatively, D is TRBD2 (5 bases). Germline V lookup: CDR1 MNHGY, CDR2 SAAAGT. The CDR3 extends over 13 amino acids. Trimming cost V 10 bases and J 5 bases, with 17 bases left between them.

V is TRBV5-1 and J is TRBJ2-1, with TRBD1 matching 10 bases. Germline lookup yields CDR1 SGHRS and CDR2 YFSETQ. The CDR3 consists of 16 residues. The J segment lost 7 bases and the V segment lost 3 bases, leaving 10 bases of the junction unmatched. The chain's CDR3 is CASSYYTGTGVNEQFF. In nucleotides, the CDR3 is TGCGCCAGCAGCTACTACACCGGGACAGGGGTAAATGAGCAGTTCTTC.

This clone appeared once. This sequence joins TRBV6-8 and TRBJ1-5; D remains ambiguous. This CDR3 has 15 residues. The germline V and J ends were trimmed by 0 bases and 7 bases, with 13 bases remaining between them. Germline assignment: CDR1 MNHGY and CDR2 SAAAGT. The CDR3 nucleotides read TGTGCCAGCAGTTACTCTAACCCAGCACGGCAGCCCCAGCATTTT. This codes for CASSYSNPARQPQHF.

The chain uses TRBV11-3 and TRBJ2-1; 9 bases are a match to TRBD2. CDR1 and CDR2 (germline): SGHNT, YENEEA. V trimming: 5 bases; J trimming: 4 bases; junction bases outside the gene matches: 6. This CDR3 has 15 amino acids. CDR3 protein: CASSLVLAGYNEQFF. The CDR3 DNA reads as TGTGCCAGCAGCCTAGTCCTAGCGGGGTACAATGAGCAGTTCTTC. Filled out from reference TRBV11-3 and TRBJ2-1, the complete variable domain reads EAGVVQSPRYKIIEKKQPVAFWCNPISGHNTLYWYLQNLGQGPELLIRYENEEAVDDSQLPKDRFSAERLKGVDSTLKIQPAELGDSAVYLCASSLVLAGYNEQFFGPGTRLTVL.

The V call is TRBV28, the J call TRBJ1-4; maybe TRBD1 (5 bases). Trimming took off 6 bases at V and 9 bases at J, with 17 bases between the two ends. There are 14 residues in the CDR3. Germline V gives CDR1 MDHEN, CDR2 SYDVKM. The CDR3 loop reads CASRTDTGGQKLFF. The CDR3 nucleotides are TGTGCCAGCAGGACGGACACTGGTGGGCAAAAACTGTTTTTT.

This clone was observed once. The CDR3 nucleotides are TGTGCCAGCAGCTTAGCCTGGGGCAATCTACCCTACGAGCAGTACTTC. It yields the protein CASSLAWGNLPYEQYF. The chain carries TRBV7-1 and TRBJ2-7; tentative D call: TRBD1 (5 bases). TRBV7-1 is filed as an ORF, its function uncertain. CDR3 size: 16 residues. The V gene lost 4 bases and the J gene lost 2 bases, with 18 bases spanning the gap.

The chain joins TRBV11-3 to TRBJ1-5; D is unclear. The CDR3 extends over 18 amino acids. The V and J ends lost 3 bases and 2 bases respectively, with 20 bases between them. Per germline, CDR1 SGHNT and CDR2 YENEEA. The CDR3 sequence is CASSLLFRAPSGNQPQHF. The CDR3 DNA reads as TGTGCCAGCAGCTTGTTGTTCCGGGCCCCAAGTGGCAATCAGCCCCAGCATTTT.

The CDR3 DNA reads as TGCGCCAGCAGCTACTTACAGGGCGCGGATGAAGCTTTCTTT. It specifies CASSYLQGADEAFF. The rearrangement joins TRBV5-1 to TRBJ1-1, with TRBD1 as a possible D gene (6 bases). The ends were cut back, 3 bases at V and 7 bases at J, with 16 bases in the middle. Looked up from germline, CDR1 is SGHRS and CDR2 is YFSETQ. This CDR3 is built from 14 residues.

V usage is TRBV14 and J usage is TRBJ1-2, with unresolved D. The CDR3 covers 16 residues. The V gene's germline CDR1 is SGHDN and CDR2 FVKESK. The ends were cut back, 3 bases at V and 5 bases at J, with 19 bases in the middle. DNA for the CDR3: TGTGCCAGCAGCCAGCTTTCGGGGTTCGGTTCGTATGGCTACACCTTC. It translates to CASSQLSGFGSYGYTF.

The gene calls are TRBV11-3 and TRBJ1-2, with D tentatively TRBD1 (6 bases). This CDR3 is 15 amino acids long. Germline V gene data show CDR1 as SGHNT and CDR2 as YENEEA. Trimming took 5 bases from V and 3 from J, leaving 16 bases between them. CDR3 nucleotide sequence: TGTGCCAGCAGCCCCACAGGGATACTACACTATGGCTACACCTTC. This gives the protein CASSPTGILHYGYTF.

The chain joins TRBV6-8 to TRBJ2-1; 9 nucleotides match TRBD1. CDR3 size: 13 residues. V gave up 6 bases and J gave up 9 bases; unmatched junction bases: 6. CDR1 is MNHGY and CDR2 is SAAAGT in the germline V gene. CDR3 nucleotides: TGTGCCAGCAGGGGGACAGGGAGGGGTGAGCAGTTCTTC. Encoded protein: CASRGTGRGEQFF.

The chain carries TRBV6-8 and TRBJ1-2, with D possibly being TRBD1 (5 bases). Germline assignment: CDR1 MNHGY and CDR2 SAAAGT. The length of the CDR3 is 18 residues. V was shortened by 0 bases and J by 8 bases, with 25 bases between the two germline ends. CDR3 sequence: CASSYSMGDGSQLRGYTF. The CDR3 DNA is TGTGCCAGCAGTTACTCGATGGGGGATGGGTCGCAATTAAGGGGCTACACCTTC.

The chain couples TRBV11-3 to TRBJ2-4; TRBD1 aligns across 9 bases. Germline lookup yields CDR1 SGHNT and CDR2 YENEEA. V was clipped by 5 bases and J by 0 bases; unmatched bases: 8. CDR3 size: 17 residues. The CDR3 spells CASSGDRAGSAKNIQYF. The CDR3 DNA reads as TGTGCCAGCAGCGGGGACAGGGCGGGGTCAGCCAAAAACATTCAGTACTTC.

V and J are TRBV12-5 and TRBJ2-1; TRBD2 agrees at 8 bases. The CDR3 length is 17 residues. CDR1 and CDR2 (germline): LGHNT, FRNRAP. This CDR3 reads CASKHSGGYSSYNEQFF. CDR3 in DNA: TGTGCCAGCAAACACAGCGGGGGTTACTCATCCTACAATGAGCAGTTCTTC.

The chain combines TRBV11-3 with TRBJ2-1; 8 bases line up with TRBD1. Trimming at V came to 4 bases and at J to 0 bases, leaving 8 bases not matched to a gene. Germline V CDR1 and CDR2: SGHNT, YENEEA. This CDR3 contains 17 residues. The CDR3 loop is CASSWTSGTGSYNEQFF. DNA of the CDR3: TGTGCCAGCAGCTGGACCTCCGGGACAGGCTCCTACAATGAGCAGTTCTTC.